The clone carrying this TCR beta chain is labeled medium-sized (0.01 to 0.1%). TCRdb keeps only in-frame clones here, not all; method: immunoSEQ multiplex PCR. Of some 70,000 clones detected, less than 80% appear once; the ten largest clones hold roughly a tenth. The study gave focal radiation plus ipilimumab CTLA-4 blockade to patients with chemo-refractory metastatic non-small-cell lung cancer. This record belongs to a study of radiotherapy plus CTLA-4 blockade in lung cancer. In germline, CDR1 is SGHDT, CDR2 YYEEEE. V dropped 6 bases and J dropped 1 base, with 7 bases sitting between them. The CDR3 extends over 12 amino acids.

The rearrangement uses TRBV5-6 and TRBJ1-1; no reliable D call. This sequence was found in a human donor with non-small cell lung cancer who had a complete response to radiotherapy plus ipilimumab. Sequences were derived from peripheral blood, sampled from a patient treated with radiotherapy plus ipilimumab. The DNA for the CDR3 is TGTGCCAGCACCTCCGCGAACACTGAAGCTTTCTTT. It codes for CASTSANTEAFF.